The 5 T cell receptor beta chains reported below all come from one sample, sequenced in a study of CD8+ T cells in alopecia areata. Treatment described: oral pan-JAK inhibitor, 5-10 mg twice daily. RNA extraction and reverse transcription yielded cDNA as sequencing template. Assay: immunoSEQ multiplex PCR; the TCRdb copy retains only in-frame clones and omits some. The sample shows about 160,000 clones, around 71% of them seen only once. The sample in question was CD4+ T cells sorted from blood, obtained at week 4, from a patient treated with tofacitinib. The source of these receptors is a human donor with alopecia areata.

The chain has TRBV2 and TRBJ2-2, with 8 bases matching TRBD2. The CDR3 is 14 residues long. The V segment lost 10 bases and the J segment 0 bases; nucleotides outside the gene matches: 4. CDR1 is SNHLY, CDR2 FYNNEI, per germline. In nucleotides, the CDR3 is TGTGCCATCCGCGGGGGGCCGAACACCGGGGAGCTGTTTTTT. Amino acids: CAIRGGPNTGELFF. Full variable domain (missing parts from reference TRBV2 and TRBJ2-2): EPEVTQTPSHQVTQMGQEVILRCVPISNHLYFYWYRQILGQKVEFLVSFYNNEISEKSEIFDDQFSVERPDGSNFTLKIRSTKLEDSAMYFCAIRGGPNTGELFFGEGSRLTVL.

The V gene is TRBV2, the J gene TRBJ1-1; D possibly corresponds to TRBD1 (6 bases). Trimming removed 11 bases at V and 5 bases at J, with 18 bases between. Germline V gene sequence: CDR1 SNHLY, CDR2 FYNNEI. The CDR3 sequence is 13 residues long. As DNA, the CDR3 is TGTGCCTGTCGCCGGGGGGCGGGTACTGAAGCTTTCTTT. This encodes CACRRGAGTEAFF. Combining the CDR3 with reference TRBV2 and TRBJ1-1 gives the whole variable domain EPEVTQTPSHQVTQMGQEVILRCVPISNHLYFYWYRQILGQKVEFLVSFYNNEISEKSEIFDDQFSVERPDGSNFTLKIRSTKLEDSAMYFCACRRGAGTEAFFGQGTRLTVV.

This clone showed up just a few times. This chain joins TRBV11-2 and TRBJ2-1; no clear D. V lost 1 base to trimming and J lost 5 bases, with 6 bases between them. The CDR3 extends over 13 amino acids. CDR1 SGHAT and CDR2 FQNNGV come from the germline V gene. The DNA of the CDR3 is TGTGCCAGCAGCTTAGGCCTAGACAATGAGCAGTTCTTC. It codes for CASSLGLDNEQFF. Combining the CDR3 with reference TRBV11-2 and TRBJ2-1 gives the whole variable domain EAGVAQSPRYKIIEKRQSVAFWCNPISGHATLYWYQQILGQGPKLLIQFQNNGVVDDSQLPKDRFSAERLKGVDSTLKIQPAKLEDSAVYLCASSLGLDNEQFFGPGTRLTVL.

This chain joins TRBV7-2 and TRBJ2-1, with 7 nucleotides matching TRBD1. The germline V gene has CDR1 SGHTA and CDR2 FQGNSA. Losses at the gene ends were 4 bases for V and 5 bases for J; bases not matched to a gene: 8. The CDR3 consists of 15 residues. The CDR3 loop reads CASSSRDRQNNEQFF. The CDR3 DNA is TGTGCCAGCAGCTCAAGGGACAGACAAAACAATGAGCAGTTCTTC.

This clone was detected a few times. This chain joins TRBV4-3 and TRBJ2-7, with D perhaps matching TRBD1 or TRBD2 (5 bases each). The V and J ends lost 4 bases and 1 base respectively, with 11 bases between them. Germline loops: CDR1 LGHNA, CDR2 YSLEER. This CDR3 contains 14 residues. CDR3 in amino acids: CASSPGGRSYEQYF. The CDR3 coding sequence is TGCGCCAGCAGCCCTGGGGGACGGTCCTACGAGCAGTACTTC.